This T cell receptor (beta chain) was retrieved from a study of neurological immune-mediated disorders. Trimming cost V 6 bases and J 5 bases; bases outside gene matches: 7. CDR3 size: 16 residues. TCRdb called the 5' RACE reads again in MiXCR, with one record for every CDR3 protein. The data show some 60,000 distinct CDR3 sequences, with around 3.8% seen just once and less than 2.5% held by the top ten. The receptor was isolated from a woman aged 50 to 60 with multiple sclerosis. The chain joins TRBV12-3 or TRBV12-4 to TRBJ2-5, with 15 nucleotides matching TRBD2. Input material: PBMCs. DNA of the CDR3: TGTGCCAGCAGCCCCGGACTAGCGGGAGGGCGGGAGACCCAGTACTTC. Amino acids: CASSPGLAGGRETQYF.